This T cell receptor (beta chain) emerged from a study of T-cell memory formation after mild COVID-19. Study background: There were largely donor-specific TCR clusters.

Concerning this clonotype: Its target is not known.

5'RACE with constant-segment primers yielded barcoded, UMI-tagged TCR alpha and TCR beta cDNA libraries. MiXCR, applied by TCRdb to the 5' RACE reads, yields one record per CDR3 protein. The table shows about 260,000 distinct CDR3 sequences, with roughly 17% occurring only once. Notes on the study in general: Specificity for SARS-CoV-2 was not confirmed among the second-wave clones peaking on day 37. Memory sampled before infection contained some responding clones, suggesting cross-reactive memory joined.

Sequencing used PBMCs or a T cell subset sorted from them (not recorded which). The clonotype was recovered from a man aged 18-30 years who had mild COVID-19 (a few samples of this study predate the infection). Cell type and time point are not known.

CDR3 in amino acids: CASSATASGTQYF. Here the CDR3 DNA reads TGTGCCAGCAGCGCGACGGCCTCGGGGACCCAGTACTTC. V is TRBV7-7 and J is TRBJ2-5; D is unclear. The CDR3 covers 13 residues. In germline, CDR1 is SSHAT, CDR2 FNYEAQ (reference sequence). With 5 bases removed from V and 7 bases from J, the gap between germline ends came to 14 bases.